This note documents a single T cell receptor beta chain sequence. Its specificity is unknown. This sample is drawn from a study of beta chain features in type 1 diabetes. Study-level background: Healthy donors resembled patients in age, gender and cell yields. Broader study findings: When Type 1 diabetes patients were examined, their TCRB CDR3s proved moderately but significantly shorter in all four CD4+ subsets. The study left unresolved whether HLA type influences TCRB rearrangement.

Central memory, naive, regulatory and stem cell-like memory CD4+ cells were sorted by CD45RO/CCR7/CD25/CD127/CD95/CD27. The CDR3 length is 16 residues. V gave up 3 bases and J gave up 8 bases; unmatched junction bases: 12. CDR1 and CDR2 from the germline V gene are KGHSH and LQKENI. The whole isolated RNA underwent reverse transcription, so sequencing captured expressed TCRB transcripts. Clones were read by immunoSEQ multiplex PCR, and TCRdb kept only the in-frame ones, dropping some. The repertoire has around 310,000 clones, about 13% of them found once; the top ten carry roughly 0.016%. The source of this sequence is a woman aged 18-30 years with type 1 diabetes. The sample was naive CD4+ T cells from blood. V and J are TRBV18 and TRBJ2-1, with 8 bases identical to TRBD2. CDR3 in DNA: TGTGCCAGCTCACCGTCTCAAGCGGGAGTGGGAGATGAGCAGTTCTTC. Translated, it gives CASSPSQAGVGDEQFF.